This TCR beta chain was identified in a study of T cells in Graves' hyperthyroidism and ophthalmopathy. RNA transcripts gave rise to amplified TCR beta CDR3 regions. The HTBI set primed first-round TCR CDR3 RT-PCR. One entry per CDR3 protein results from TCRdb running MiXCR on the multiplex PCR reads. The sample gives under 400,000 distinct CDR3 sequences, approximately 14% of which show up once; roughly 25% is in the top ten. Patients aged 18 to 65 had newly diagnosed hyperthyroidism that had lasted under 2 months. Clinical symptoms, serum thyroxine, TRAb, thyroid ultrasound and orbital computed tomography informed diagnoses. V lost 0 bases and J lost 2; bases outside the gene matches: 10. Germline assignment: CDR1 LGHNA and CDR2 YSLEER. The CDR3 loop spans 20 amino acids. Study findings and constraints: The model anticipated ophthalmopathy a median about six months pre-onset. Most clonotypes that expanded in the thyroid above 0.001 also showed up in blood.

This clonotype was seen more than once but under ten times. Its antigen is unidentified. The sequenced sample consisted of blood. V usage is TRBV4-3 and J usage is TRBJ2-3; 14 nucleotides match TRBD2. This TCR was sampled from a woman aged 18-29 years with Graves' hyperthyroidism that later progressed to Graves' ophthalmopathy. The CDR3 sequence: CASSQEPGLAGVGSTDTQYF. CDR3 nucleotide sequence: TGCGCCAGCAGCCAAGAACCGGGACTAGCGGGAGTGGGGTCCACAGATACGCAGTATTTT.